This T cell receptor beta chain was captured by sequencing in a study of blood T cells in healthy people across ages. It was with a sample-barcoded 5' primer and a J-beta primer mix that a second PCR of roughly 7 to 12 cycles was run. TCRdb re-called the 5' RACE reads through MiXCR, storing one row per CDR3 protein. The sample has 850,000 to 1,000,000 distinct CDR3 sequences, approximately 50% seen once. V lost 4 bases and J lost 6, with 10 bases in between. CDR1 and CDR2 from the germline V gene are SSHAT and FNYEAQ (reference sequence). The CDR3 runs to 13 residues. As for this clonotype: The antigen is not known.

Study-level points and caveats: Diversity of TCR beta per million T cells declined in a roughly linear way with age. Those diversity estimates obtained from one million T cells were thought to be underestimates.

Sequenced input: blood. The receptor was derived from a woman aged 55 to 70 in good health. The chain has TRBV7-7 and TRBJ2-1; D is possibly TRBD2 (5 bases). The CDR3 spells CASSWASSNEQFF. In nucleotides, the CDR3 is TGTGCCAGCAGCTGGGCTAGCTCCAATGAGCAGTTCTTC.